This is a list of T cell receptor beta chains from one sample in a study of blood T cell repertoires in COVID-19. Repertoires were generated with immunoSEQ multiplex PCR, while TCRdb's copy carries only in-frame clones and drops some. The sample consists of some 150,000 clones, 84% of them appearing once. The specimen sequenced was peripheral blood. The source of these receptors is a man aged 70 or older with acute or convalescent COVID-19. CDR3s include the opening cysteine and the closing phenylalanine or tryptophan. The order of the fields is clone size, J gene, D gene, V gene, CDR3 DNA, CDR3 protein. D genes are given only for firm matches. Some rows mark clone size as missing; the rest say once, few, many or name a class of expanded clone.

clone_size: .; j_call: TRBJ2-5; d_call: TRBD2; v_call: TRBV13; cdr3_nt: TGTGCCAGCAGCTCGAAACTAGCGGGACGGGAGACCCAGTACTTC; cdr3_aa: CASSSKLAGRETQYF
clone_size: .; j_call: TRBJ2-2; d_call: .; v_call: TRBV3-1/TRBV3-2; cdr3_nt: TGTGCCAGCAGCCGCAGGGAGGCTAACACCGGGGAGCTGTTTTTT; cdr3_aa: CASSRREANTGELFF
clone_size: .; j_call: TRBJ2-7; d_call: .; v_call: TRBV19; cdr3_nt: TGTGCCAGTAGTATGGAGTTTAGTACGACCGAGCCGTACTTC; cdr3_aa: CASSMEFSTTEPYF
clone_size: .; j_call: TRBJ2-3; d_call: TRBD2; v_call: TRBV5-1; cdr3_nt: TGCGCCAGCAGCTTCGACGGGGGGGATGAAGATACGCAGTATTTT; cdr3_aa: CASSFDGGDEDTQYF
clone_size: .; j_call: TRBJ1-3; d_call: .; v_call: TRBV11-2; cdr3_nt: TGTGCCAGCAGCCCGAGACAGTTTTCTGGAAACACCATATATTTT; cdr3_aa: CASSPRQFSGNTIYF
clone_size: .; j_call: TRBJ1-5; d_call: TRBD1; v_call: TRBV6-5; cdr3_nt: TGTGCCAGCAGTCGCCGACAGGGCCATCAGCCCCAGCATTTT; cdr3_aa: CASSRRQGHQPQHF
clone_size: .; j_call: TRBJ2-5; d_call: TRBD1; v_call: TRBV6-5; cdr3_nt: TGTGCCAGCAGGGACAGGGGGCGGGAAGAGACCCAGTACTTC; cdr3_aa: CASRDRGREETQYF
clone_size: .; j_call: TRBJ2-5; d_call: .; v_call: TRBV9; cdr3_nt: TGTGCCAGCAGCGCCGGGGGTGGCGAGACCCAGTACTTC; cdr3_aa: CASSAGGGETQYF
clone_size: .; j_call: TRBJ1-5; d_call: .; v_call: TRBV11-2; cdr3_nt: TGTGCCAGCAGTGACCCCGGGGTGGCAGGACAGCCCCAGCATTTT; cdr3_aa: CASSDPGVAGQPQHF
clone_size: .; j_call: TRBJ2-5; d_call: .; v_call: TRBV15; cdr3_nt: TGTGCCACCAGCAGAGATCGCGTGCAGATGAGGGAGACCCAGTACTTC; cdr3_aa: CATSRDRVQMRETQYF
clone_size: .; j_call: TRBJ1-1; d_call: TRBD1; v_call: TRBV10-3; cdr3_nt: TGTGCCATCAGTGAGTCGATGACAGGGGGCAACACTGAAGCTTTCTTT; cdr3_aa: CAISESMTGGNTEAFF
clone_size: .; j_call: TRBJ2-5; d_call: .; v_call: TRBV18; cdr3_nt: TGTGCCAGCTCACCACTAAGGGGAGAGACCCAGTACTTC; cdr3_aa: CASSPLRGETQYF
clone_size: .; j_call: TRBJ2-1; d_call: TRBD2; v_call: TRBV28; cdr3_nt: TGTGCCAGCAGTTCGGCCGCATCTAGCGGGAGGGGCGATGAGCAGTTCTTC; cdr3_aa: CASSSAASSGRGDEQFF
clone_size: .; j_call: TRBJ2-1; d_call: .; v_call: TRBV7-6; cdr3_nt: TGTGCCAGCAGCTTAGGCCAGCGGTCCTACAATGAGCAGTTCTTC; cdr3_aa: CASSLGQRSYNEQFF
clone_size: .; j_call: TRBJ2-1; d_call: .; v_call: TRBV6-5; cdr3_nt: TGTGCCAGCAGTTACTCGTTCTCCAATGAGCAGTTCTTC; cdr3_aa: CASSYSFSNEQFF
clone_size: .; j_call: TRBJ1-1; d_call: .; v_call: TRBV6-5; cdr3_nt: TGTGCCTGCAGACCGGGGGGGGACACTGAAGCTTTCTTT; cdr3_aa: CACRPGGDTEAFF
clone_size: .; j_call: TRBJ2-1; d_call: TRBD2; v_call: TRBV5-6; cdr3_nt: TGTGCCAGCAGCTTCCCGACTAGCGGGTGGTATGAGCAGTTCTTC; cdr3_aa: CASSFPTSGWYEQFF
clone_size: once; j_call: TRBJ1-3; d_call: .; v_call: TRBV18; cdr3_nt: TGTGCCAGCTCCCCTTTAGTCGCTTTCGGAAACACCATATATTTT; cdr3_aa: CASSPLVAFGNTIYF
clone_size: .; j_call: TRBJ1-1; d_call: TRBD1; v_call: TRBV5-5; cdr3_nt: TGTGCCAGCAGCTTCTTCCCGGGACAGGGGGCTGACACTGAAGCTTTCTTT; cdr3_aa: CASSFFPGQGADTEAFF
clone_size: .; j_call: TRBJ1-4; d_call: .; v_call: TRBV15; cdr3_nt: TGTGCCACCAGCAGAGGGGGGGAGGCTAATGAAAAACTGTTTTTT; cdr3_aa: CATSRGGEANEKLFF
clone_size: .; j_call: TRBJ2-5; d_call: TRBD1; v_call: TRBV5-1; cdr3_nt: TGCGCCAGCAGCTTGTGGACAGGGACTCAAGAGACCCAGTACTTC; cdr3_aa: CASSLWTGTQETQYF
clone_size: .; j_call: TRBJ1-2; d_call: .; v_call: TRBV6-4; cdr3_nt: TGTGCCAGCAGGGACCGGACAGTAAACTATGGCTACACCTTC; cdr3_aa: CASRDRTVNYGYTF
clone_size: .; j_call: TRBJ2-3; d_call: TRBD1; v_call: TRBV11-3; cdr3_nt: TGTGCCAGCAGCAAGACAGGGGACGGCACAGATACGCAGTATTTT; cdr3_aa: CASSKTGDGTDTQYF
clone_size: .; j_call: TRBJ2-2; d_call: TRBD2; v_call: TRBV7-2; cdr3_nt: TGTGCCAGCAGCTCAAGGACTAGCCCGAACACCGGGGAGCTGTTTTTT; cdr3_aa: CASSSRTSPNTGELFF
clone_size: once; j_call: TRBJ2-4; d_call: .; v_call: TRBV5-8; cdr3_nt: TGTGCCAGCAGCCAAAGCGCAGCGCAGAACATTCAGTACTTC; cdr3_aa: CASSQSAAQNIQYF
clone_size: .; j_call: TRBJ2-5; d_call: TRBD1; v_call: TRBV10-3; cdr3_nt: TGTGCCATCAGTGAGTCGGACGCCTCGACAGGGGCCGAGACCCAGTACTTC; cdr3_aa: CAISESDASTGAETQYF
clone_size: .; j_call: TRBJ1-6; d_call: TRBD1; v_call: TRBV7-2; cdr3_nt: TGTGCCAGCAGCTTTGAGGGACAGGGCAATAATTCACCCCTCCACTTT; cdr3_aa: CASSFEGQGNNSPLHF
clone_size: .; j_call: TRBJ2-3; d_call: TRBD1; v_call: TRBV10-2; cdr3_nt: TGCGCCAGCGGAAATCACCAAGGGGGCGATACGCAGTATTTT; cdr3_aa: CASGNHQGGDTQYF
clone_size: .; j_call: TRBJ1-2; d_call: .; v_call: TRBV5-1; cdr3_nt: TGCGCCAGCAGCTTGGACAGAAACTATGGCTACACCTTC; cdr3_aa: CASSLDRNYGYTF
clone_size: .; j_call: TRBJ1-5; d_call: .; v_call: TRBV7-9; cdr3_nt: TGTGCCAGCAGCTCCTCAGGTCCGCCCCAGCATTTT; cdr3_aa: CASSSSGPPQHF
clone_size: .; j_call: TRBJ2-1; d_call: TRBD2; v_call: TRBV5-1; cdr3_nt: TGCGCCAGCAGCTTGGTATCCGTGGGACTAGCGGGGGCGCTCTCCTACAATGAGCAGTTCTTC; cdr3_aa: CASSLVSVGLAGALSYNEQFF
clone_size: .; j_call: TRBJ2-1; d_call: TRBD2; v_call: TRBV10-3; cdr3_nt: TGTGCCATCAGTGAGTCGGGTAGCGGGGCGTCACAAGCTGAGCAGTTCTTC; cdr3_aa: CAISESGSGASQAEQFF
clone_size: .; j_call: TRBJ2-2; d_call: .; v_call: TRBV30; cdr3_nt: TGTGCCTGGAGTGTACTTAGGGGCCTGAACACCGGGGAGCTGTTTTTT; cdr3_aa: CAWSVLRGLNTGELFF
clone_size: .; j_call: TRBJ2-7; d_call: .; v_call: TRBV5-4; cdr3_nt: TGTGCCAGCAGCTTGGATCCGGGTACGCACGAGCAGTACTTC; cdr3_aa: CASSLDPGTHEQYF
clone_size: .; j_call: TRBJ2-7; d_call: TRBD1; v_call: TRBV5-1; cdr3_nt: TGCGCCAGCAGCCCCGAAGGGACAGGGGGTCGCGAGCAGTACTTC; cdr3_aa: CASSPEGTGGREQYF
clone_size: .; j_call: TRBJ1-6; d_call: TRBD1; v_call: TRBV27; cdr3_nt: TGTGCCAGCAGTTTACAGGGACAGGGTGAGGTTCCCCTCCACTTT; cdr3_aa: CASSLQGQGEVPLHF